The 4 T cell receptor beta chains given below trace back to one sample, sequenced in a study of blood T cell repertoires in COVID-19. Sequencing was performed with immunoSEQ multiplex PCR; in TCRdb, only in-frame clones are kept and a portion is missing. The profile shows 300,000 to 450,000 clones, 87% of them singletons. The sequenced material came from peripheral blood. These receptors all stem from a woman aged 55-69 years with COVID-19, enrolled during active disease.

CDR3 sequence (DNA): TGTGCCACCAGTGCCGGGGACTCGGCGGGAGCTTTCTTT. Amino acids: CATSAGDSAGAFF. The chain is built from TRBV24-1 and TRBJ1-1; D is perhaps TRBD1 (5 bases). V lost 5 bases and J 10 bases, leaving 16 bases between the germline ends. Per germline, CDR1 KGHDR and CDR2 SFDVKD. The length of the CDR3 is 13 residues.

The chain uses TRBV30 and TRBJ2-3; TRBD2 matches at 8 bases. V gave up 4 bases and J gave up 6 bases; unmatched junction bases: 6. The CDR3 is 13 amino acids. Looked up from germline, CDR1 is GTSNPN and CDR2 is SVGIG (reference sequence). CDR3 sequence (DNA): TGTGCCTGGATATTAGCGGGGAGGGATACGCAGTATTTT. Translated, it gives CAWILAGRDTQYF.

This clone occurred once. This chain uses TRBV6-5 with TRBJ1-1, with a tentative D call TRBD1 (6 bases). There are 15 residues in the CDR3. V lost 7 bases, J lost 3 bases, and 18 bases lay in between. From germline, CDR1 is MNHEY and CDR2 SVGAGI. The CDR3 region is CASTRYGQLDTEAFF. In nucleotides, the CDR3 is TGTGCCAGCACCCGGTACGGACAGCTAGACACTGAAGCTTTCTTT.

V gene TRBV5-1 combines with J gene TRBJ1-3, with 7 bases matching TRBD1. CDR1 SGHRS and CDR2 YFSETQ come from the germline V gene. The length of the CDR3 is 15 residues. The V segment lost 5 bases and the J segment 0 bases; nucleotides outside the gene matches: 5. DNA for the CDR3: TGCGCCAGCAGTTCAGGGACAGCCTCTGGAAACACCATATATTTT. It translates to CASSSGTASGNTIYF.